The entry that follows covers one T cell receptor (beta chain) sequence. The antigen remains unidentified. The data originate from a study of PD-1 blockade in classical Hodgkin lymphoma. Study conclusions and caveats: There remain no defined causes for the repertoire differences, which possibly reflect disease activity or prior therapy. Reports indicated that newly diagnosed patients had lower baseline TCR diversity than healthy donors did.

Time point in this sample: newly diagnosed, previously untreated cHL patient sample. Magnetic negative selection was used to purify CD8+ T cells from thawed PBMCs. Repertoires were generated with immunoSEQ multiplex PCR, while TCRdb's copy carries only in-frame clones and drops some. In the table there are over 9,000 clones, more than 75% of which are singletons. V shed 5 bases, J shed 6 bases, and the junction held 8 bases outside the gene matches. Germline-derived CDR1 and CDR2 are MNHEY and SVGAGI. The CDR3 runs 15 residues. Material for sequencing was CD8+ T cells from blood. This TCR derives from a human donor with classical Hodgkin lymphoma. The chain is built from TRBV6-5 and TRBJ2-1; TRBD2 matches at 9 bases. CDR3 nucleotide sequence: TGTGCCAGCAGTCAAACTAGCGGGTCGTCCAATGAGCAGTTCTTC. Protein product: CASSQTSGSSNEQFF.